This T cell receptor (beta chain) was sequenced in a study of cytomegalovirus exposure and HLA in healthy donors. Findings of the study overall: With later analysis, a missense DCLRE1C variant became linked to TCR beta V- and J-gene trimming. Presence/absence analyses supposed approximately even sequencing depth among donors. Altogether, 170 or so TCR beta chains were recorded as cytomegalovirus-associated.

V trimming: 4 bases; J trimming: 2 bases; junction bases outside the gene matches: 10. The CDR3 consists of 16 residues. Germline CDR1 is SNHLY and CDR2 is FYNNEI. 13 Jbeta primers and 60 Vbeta primers were used for the PCR. The repertoire was sequenced with immunoSEQ multiplex PCR; TCRdb's copy has only in-frame clones and lacks some. The sample lists about 190,000 clones; 82% were seen once. Comment on this clone: The antigen is not known.

The chain has TRBV2 and TRBJ1-2; 7 bases match TRBD1. Sample: PBMCs. The sequence was collected from a woman between 18 and 29 years old in good health and CMV-seronegative. DNA of the CDR3: TGTGCCAGCAGTGGGAGAGGGGGCGCAGGGAACTATGGCTACACCTTC. It yields the protein CASSGRGGAGNYGYTF.